A single sample gave rise to the 14 T cell receptor beta chains below, sequenced in a study of T cells in Graves' hyperthyroidism and ophthalmopathy. Amplification of TCR beta CDR3 regions was performed using RNA transcripts as template. In the first-round RT-PCR of the TCR CDR3, the HTBI primer set was used. MiXCR, run by TCRdb on the multiplex PCR reads, gives a single entry per CDR3 protein. Found here are 620,000 or so distinct CDR3 sequences, about 14% of them singletons; the top ten hold around an eighth. The sequencing sample was made of blood. These receptors all stem from a woman between 50 and 59 years old with Graves' ophthalmopathy.

The rearrangement joins TRBV4-1 to TRBJ2-2, with TRBD1 matching 8 bases. Germline V lookup: CDR1 MGHRA, CDR2 YSYEKL. V lost 1 base to trimming and J lost 2 bases; unmatched junction nucleotides: 3. CDR3 length equals 16 residues. The CDR3 protein is CASSQGQGPNTGELFF. Here the CDR3 DNA reads TGCGCCAGCAGCCAAGGACAGGGGCCCAACACCGGGGAGCTGTTTTTT.

This sequence joins TRBV7-3 and TRBJ2-2; no clear D gene. CDR1 and CDR2 (germline): SGHTA, FQGTGA. The germline V and J ends were trimmed by 2 bases and 8 bases, with 6 bases remaining between them. There are 12 residues in the CDR3. The CDR3 sequence is CASSLPAGELFF. The CDR3 DNA reads TGTGCCAGCAGCTTACCGGCGGGGGAGCTGTTTTTT.

This clonotype was counted many times. The chain combines TRBV20-1 with TRBJ1-5, with a tentative D call TRBD1 (5 bases). Trimming took off 7 bases at V and 2 bases at J, with 24 bases between the two ends. The germline V gene encodes CDR1 DFQATT and CDR2 SNEGSKA (reference sequence). This CDR3 has 17 amino acids. The CDR3 is CSVSGVDVKRGNQPQHF. The CDR3 bases are TGCAGTGTTTCGGGGGTGGACGTGAAGCGTGGCAATCAGCCCCAGCATTTT.

Written as DNA, the CDR3 is TGTGCACTTAGACGGAACACCGGGGAGCTGTTTTTT. Amino acids: CALRRNTGELFF. The V call is TRBV6-1, the J call TRBJ2-2, with D unresolved. The CDR3 spans 12 residues. From germline, CDR1 is MNHNS and CDR2 SASEGT.

The V and J genes are TRBV7-9 and TRBJ2-7; the D call may be TRBD1 or TRBD2 (5 bases each). The CDR3 extends over 17 amino acids. CDR1 and CDR2 from the germline V gene are SEHNR and FQNEAQ (reference sequence). V was pared by 5 bases and J by 7 bases, with 27 bases between. The CDR3: CASSLSLTGTDPREQYF. DNA for the CDR3: TGTGCCAGCAGCCTTTCCTTGACCGGGACCGACCCCCGGGAGCAGTACTTC.

There are many counts of this clonotype. This rearrangement joins TRBV12-3 or TRBV12-4 to TRBJ2-1; D is unresolved. The CDR3 spans 12 residues. With 1 base removed from V and 10 bases from J, the gap between germline ends came to 8 bases. The CDR3, as DNA: TGTGCCAGCAGTTTAGACGACCGCGAGCAGTTCTTC. Its protein is CASSLDDREQFF.

This clonotype was seen many times. This chain joins TRBV20-1 and TRBJ2-5; 11 positions match TRBD2. V lost 2 bases and J lost 0; bases outside the gene matches: 5. The CDR3 contains 16 residues. Germline values: CDR1 DFQATT, CDR2 SNEGSKA (reference sequence). The CDR3 bases are TGCAGTGCTAGACTAGCGGGAGGACAGTACCAAGAGACCCAGTACTTC. Translated, it gives CSARLAGGQYQETQYF.

A note on this clonotype: One base away lies a much larger clone, so this may be a sequencing read error. This chain uses TRBV28 with TRBJ2-1; TRBD2 might be the D (5 bases). V was cut by 1 base and J by 12 bases, with 10 bases left in between. Germline CDR1 and CDR2: MDHEN and SYDVKM. The CDR3 covers 12 residues. The DNA for the CDR3 is TGTGCCAGCAGTTTATTTAGCGCTGGGCAGTTCTTC. It codes for CASSLFSAGQFF.

This clonotype was picked up many times. The chain has TRBV11-2 and TRBJ2-5; 10 bases align to TRBD1. This CDR3 contains 15 residues. V dropped 5 bases and J dropped 5; count of bases not matched to a gene: 8. CDR1 SGHAT and CDR2 FQNNGV come from the germline V gene. CDR3 sequence reads: CASSMVTGGSETQYF. Here the CDR3 DNA reads TGTGCCAGCAGCATGGTGACAGGGGGCAGCGAGACCCAGTACTTC.

Only a few counts were recorded for this clonotype. The genes are TRBV19 and TRBJ1-2, with D unclear. The germline V and J ends were trimmed by 0 bases and 2 bases, with 16 bases remaining between them. CDR1 LNHDA and CDR2 SQIVND come from the germline V gene (reference sequence). The CDR3 length is 17 residues. Written as DNA, the CDR3 is TGTGCCAGTAGTATAGATCGATATAGGATTTCGAACTATGGCTACACCTTC. It specifies CASSIDRYRISNYGYTF.

This clonotype was seen at least ten times. The chain is built from TRBV2 and TRBJ1-5; 9 positions agree with TRBD1. The germline CDR1 and CDR2 sequences are SNHLY and FYNNEI. The length of the CDR3 is 15 residues. The junction had 10 bases not matched to a gene; V was cut back by 6 bases and J by 7 bases. The CDR3 here is CASSPGQGAFQPQHF. CDR3 coding DNA: TGTGCCAGCAGCCCGGGACAGGGAGCTTTCCAGCCCCAGCATTTT.

Many counts were recorded for this clonotype. The rearrangement joins TRBV25-1 to TRBJ2-3; 13 positions match TRBD2. Germline V gene lookup returns CDR1 MGHDK and CDR2 SYGVNS. The ends lost 1 base at V and 3 bases at J; junction bases unmatched: 13. There are 20 residues in the CDR3. CDR3 sequence reads: CASSESGGLAGVIITDTQYF. The CDR3 DNA reads as TGTGCCAGCAGTGAATCAGGTGGACTAGCGGGAGTTATTATAACAGATACGCAGTATTTT.

This clonotype appeared many times. The DNA of the CDR3 is TGTGCCAGCAGCCCGCGACTAGCGGGAGAAATTACCGGGGAGCTGTTTTTT. Residues: CASSPRLAGEITGELFF. The chain recombines TRBV11-2 with TRBJ2-2; TRBD2 agrees at 12 bases. The trim removed 5 bases at V and 5 bases at J, leaving 9 bases unmatched. The germline CDR1 and CDR2 sequences are SGHAT and FQNNGV. This CDR3 comprises 17 residues.

This clonotype has more than one count but fewer than ten. This chain links TRBV24-1 with TRBJ1-5; 7 nucleotides align to TRBD1. The junction had 8 bases not matched to a gene; V was cut back by 4 bases and J by 6 bases. Germline CDR1 and CDR2: KGHDR and SFDVKD. This CDR3 has 15 residues. CDR3 region: CATSDAAGGGQPQHF. The CDR3 DNA reads TGTGCCACCAGTGACGCAGCAGGGGGTGGTCAGCCCCAGCATTTT.